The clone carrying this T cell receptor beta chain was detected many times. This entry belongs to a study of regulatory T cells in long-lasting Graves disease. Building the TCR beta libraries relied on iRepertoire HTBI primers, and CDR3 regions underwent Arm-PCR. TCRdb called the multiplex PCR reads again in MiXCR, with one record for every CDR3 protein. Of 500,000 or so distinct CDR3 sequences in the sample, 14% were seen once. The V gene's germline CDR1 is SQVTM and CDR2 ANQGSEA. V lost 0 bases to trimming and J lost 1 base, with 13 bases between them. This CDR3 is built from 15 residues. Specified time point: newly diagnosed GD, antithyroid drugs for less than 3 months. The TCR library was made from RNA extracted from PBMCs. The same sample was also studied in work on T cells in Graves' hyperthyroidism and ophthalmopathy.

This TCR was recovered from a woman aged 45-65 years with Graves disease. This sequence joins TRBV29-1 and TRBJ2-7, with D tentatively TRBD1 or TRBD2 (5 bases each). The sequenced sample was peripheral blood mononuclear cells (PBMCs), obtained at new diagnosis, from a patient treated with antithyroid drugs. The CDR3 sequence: CSVEDLVRGSYEQYF. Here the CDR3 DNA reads TGCAGCGTTGAAGATCTGGTGAGGGGTTCCTACGAGCAGTACTTC.